The source of this TCR beta chain is a study of metastatic and nonmetastatic thyroid tumors. Overall study: It was across blood and tumor or nodule tissue from malignant and benign thyroid patients that repertoires were compared.

Study results and limitations: Relative to benign nodules, malignant thyroid tumors were reportedly characterized by significantly elevated TCR beta diversity in blood and tumor.

There were no patients who had received any treatment before thyroid surgery. The CDR3 sequence is 14 residues long. CDR1 is SGDLS, CDR2 YYNGEE, per germline. The V end was cut by 2 bases, the J end by 4 bases, with 13 bases between. TCRdb re-processed the PCR reads through MiXCR. Here the sample spans under 95,000 clones, around 9.1% being singletons. This clone was seen many times. Its target is unknown. The clonotype was recovered from a female donor with papillary thyroid cancer or a benign thyroid nodule (not recorded which). Some clones in this sample may be carry-over from other donors' samples. The specimen sequenced was blood. This chain joins TRBV9 and TRBJ2-7; a weak D match, TRBD1 (5 bases). The CDR3 spells CASSVDQGSYEQYF. The CDR3 bases are TGTGCCAGCAGCGTCGACCAGGGTAGTTACGAGCAGTACTTC.